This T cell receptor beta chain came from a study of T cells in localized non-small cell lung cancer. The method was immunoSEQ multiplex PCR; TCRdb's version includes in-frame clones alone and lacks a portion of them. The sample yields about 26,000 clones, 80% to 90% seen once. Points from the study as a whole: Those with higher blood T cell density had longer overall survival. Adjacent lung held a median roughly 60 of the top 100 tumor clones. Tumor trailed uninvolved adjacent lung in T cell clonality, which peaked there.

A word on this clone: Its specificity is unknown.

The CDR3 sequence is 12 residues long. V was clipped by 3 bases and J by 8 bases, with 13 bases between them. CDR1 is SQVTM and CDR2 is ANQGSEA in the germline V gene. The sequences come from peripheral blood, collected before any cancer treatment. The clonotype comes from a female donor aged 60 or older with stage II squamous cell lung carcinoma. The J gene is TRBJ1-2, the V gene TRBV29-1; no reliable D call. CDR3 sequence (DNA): TGCAGCGTTGAGGTCACCGTATGGGGCTACACCTTC. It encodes CSVEVTVWGYTF. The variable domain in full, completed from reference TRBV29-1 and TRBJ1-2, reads SAVISQKPSRDICQRGTSLTIQCQVDSQVTMMFWYRQQPGQSLTLIATANQGSEATYESGFVIDKFPISRPNLTFSTLTVSNMSPEDSSIYLCSVEVTVWGYTFGSGTRLTVV.